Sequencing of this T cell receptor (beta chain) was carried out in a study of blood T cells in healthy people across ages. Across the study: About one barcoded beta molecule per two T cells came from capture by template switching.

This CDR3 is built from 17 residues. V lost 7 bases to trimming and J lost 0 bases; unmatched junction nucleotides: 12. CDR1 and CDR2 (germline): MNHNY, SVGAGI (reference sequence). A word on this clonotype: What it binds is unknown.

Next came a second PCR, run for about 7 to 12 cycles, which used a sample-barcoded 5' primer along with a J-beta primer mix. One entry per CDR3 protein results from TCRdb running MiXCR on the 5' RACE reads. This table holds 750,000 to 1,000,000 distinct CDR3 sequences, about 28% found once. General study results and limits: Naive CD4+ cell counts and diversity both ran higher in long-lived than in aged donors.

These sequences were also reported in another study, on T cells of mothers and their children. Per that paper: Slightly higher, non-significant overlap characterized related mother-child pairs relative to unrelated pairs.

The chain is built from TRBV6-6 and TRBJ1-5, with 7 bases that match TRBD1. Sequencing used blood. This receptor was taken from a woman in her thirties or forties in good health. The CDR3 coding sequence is TGTGCCAGCAACCCCTCAGGACAGGCGTATAGCAATCAGCCCCAGCATTTT. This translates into CASNPSGQAYSNQPQHF.